The clone carrying this TCR beta chain was detected ten times or more. Antigen unknown. Germline values: CDR1 MDHEN, CDR2 SYDVKM. The germline V and J ends were trimmed by 6 bases and 6 bases, with 21 bases remaining between them. The CDR3 consists of 15 residues. This entry comes from a study of T cells after yellow fever vaccination. Study background: The fractions with low cell numbers were processed using SMART-Seq v4 Ultra Low Input. Whole-study results and caveats: Sorted repertoires could include abundant contaminating clonotypes from bulk cells. The booster response re-showed most primary clones: over 95% CD4, approximately 90% CD8.

In making TCR cDNA, 5'RACE template switching added a universal primer site and UMIs to it. Each CDR3 protein gets one entry after TCRdb re-called the 5' RACE reads with MiXCR. This table has roughly 170,000 distinct CDR3 sequences, approximately 6.2% appearing once. The chain recombines TRBV28 with TRBJ2-7; tentative D call: TRBD1 (5 bases). The starting material was CD4+ T cells sorted from PBMCs, obtained on the day of the first yellow fever vaccination. This receptor was taken from a man aged 18 to 30 who received the YFV17D yellow fever vaccine. CDR3: CASSLEQVPASEQYF. CDR3 sequence (DNA): TGTGCCAGCAGCCTAGAACAGGTCCCTGCGTCCGAGCAGTACTTC.